This TCR beta chain was identified during a study of cytomegalovirus exposure and HLA in healthy donors. The primer mix had 60 Vbeta and 13 Jbeta primers. Sequenced by immunoSEQ multiplex PCR; TCRdb stores in-frame clones only, minus some. This repertoire shows roughly 48,000 clones, over 60% found once; its top ten account for 3.4%. The germline gives CDR1 SGHTA, CDR2 FQGNSA. CDR3 length: 15 residues. Trimming cost V 1 base and J 4 bases; bases outside gene matches: 4. Sequencing was performed on PBMCs. The chain couples TRBV7-2 to TRBJ1-2; 9 nucleotides line up with TRBD1. The TCR comes from a woman aged 25 to 39 in good health and CMV-seronegative. The CDR3 sequence: CASSLGGTGPYGYTF. CDR3 sequence (DNA): TGTGCCAGCAGCTTAGGTGGGACAGGGCCCTATGGCTACACCTTC.